This T cell receptor beta chain was captured in a study of human T cells and chemical hapten exposure. The study's findings and limits: Versus controls, significantly more large CDR3 similarity clusters arose from expanded TCRs.

The V end was cut by 3 bases, the J end by 5 bases, with 8 bases between. Germline values: CDR1 DFQATT, CDR2 SNEGSKA (reference sequence). The CDR3 is 12 residues long. A single record per CDR3 protein comes from TCRdb applying MiXCR to the RACE reads. The sample holds a few hundred thousand distinct CDR3 sequences, about 4.4% seen once. There are a few counts of this clonotype. As yet, its antigen is unknown. Regarding time point: patch test 1, 2 weeks after DPC sensitization. The treatment denotes: therapeutic diphenylcyclopropenone sensitization with weekly scalp DPC. Unfractionated whole blood served as the source for total RNA extraction.

The receptor comes from a woman aged 45-59 years with alopecia areata. Some clones in this sample may be carry-over from other donors' samples. The sequencing used whole blood, collected in connection with sensitization to the hapten diphenylcyclopropenone (DPC). The chain recombines TRBV20-1 with TRBJ2-1, with TRBD2 as a possible D gene (5 bases). CDR3 bases: TGCAGTGCTAGGGACTTCGACAATGAGCAGTTCTTC. This encodes CSARDFDNEQFF.